A single sample gave rise to the 16 T cell receptor beta chains below, sequenced in a study of T-cell memory formation after mild COVID-19 (dated by TCRdb to the early 2020s). Libraries were built with 5' RACE. TCRdb names Illumina NovaSeq 6000 as the instrument used. TCRdb redid the processing of the public reads, applying fastp at Q25 and MiXCR, and retained in-frame beta chains. Every distinct CDR3 protein forms one entry, paired with its most common genes and DNA. The sample table shows roughly 150,000 distinct CDR3 sequences, and about 14% are seen once. Over 12% of the sample belongs to the ten largest clones. The sequenced sample was PBMCs or a T cell subset sorted from them (not recorded which). The receptors were sampled from an adult woman who had mild COVID-19 (a few samples of this study predate the infection). The sample titles of this study are shuffled in the database, so cell type and time point are left out; the donor was told from shared clones.

This sequence joins TRBV11-2 and TRBJ1-5, with no clear D. Trimming took off 6 bases at V and 1 base at J, with 10 bases between the two ends. This CDR3 has 14 amino acids. Germline assignment: CDR1 SGHAT and CDR2 FQNNGV. The CDR3 DNA reads TGTGCCAGCAGTCTGTGGGCCAGCAATCAGCCCCAGCATTTT. Translating it yields CASSLWASNQPQHF.

This clonotype was seen many times. This chain uses TRBV25-1 with TRBJ2-5; tentatively, D is TRBD1 (5 bases). The CDR3 runs 14 residues. Germline CDR1 reads MGHDK; CDR2 reads SYGVNS. V dropped 5 bases and J dropped 1 base, with 11 bases sitting between them. CDR3 bases: TGTGCCAGCAGTCGCGCAGGGCCCCAAGAGACCCAGTACTTC. Translating gives CASSRAGPQETQYF.

The V and J genes are TRBV3-1 and TRBJ2-7; D is unclear. The CDR3 is made up of 14 amino acids. V was cut by 0 bases and J by 2 bases, with 8 bases left in between. Germline assignment: CDR1 LGHDT and CDR2 YNNKEL (reference sequence). The CDR3 bases are TGTGCCAGCAGCCAAGATTGGGCCGCCTACGAGCAGTACTTC. Protein product: CASSQDWAAYEQYF.

The chain uses TRBV19 and TRBJ1-2; D might be TRBD1 (5 bases). CDR1 and CDR2 (germline): LNHDA, SQIVND (reference sequence). The CDR3 contains 15 residues. V dropped 2 bases and J dropped 6 bases, with 16 bases sitting between them. The CDR3: CASSIMPWGADGYTF. The CDR3 nucleotides read TGTGCCAGTAGTATAATGCCATGGGGCGCGGATGGCTACACCTTC.

V and J are TRBV5-1 and TRBJ1-1; D might be TRBD1 (6 bases). CDR1 and CDR2 from the germline V gene are SGHRS and YFSETQ. The CDR3 runs 16 residues. Trimming took 5 bases from V and 1 from J, leaving 18 bases between them. In nucleotides, the CDR3 is TGCGCCAGCAGTACAGGGTCGGGTTTGGCGAACACTGAAGCTTTCTTT. This codes for CASSTGSGLANTEAFF.

This clonotype came up a few times. The J gene is TRBJ1-4, the V gene TRBV5-5, with unresolved D. V shed 0 bases and J shed 0 bases, with 3 bases lying between them. Germline V lookup: CDR1 SGHKS, CDR2 YYEKEE (reference sequence). This CDR3 has 14 residues. The CDR3 loop is CASSLAATNEKLFF. CDR3 nucleotide sequence: TGTGCCAGCAGCTTGGCTGCAACTAATGAAAAACTGTTTTTT.

This clonotype occurred a few times. The V gene is TRBV6-2 or TRBV6-3, the J gene TRBJ2-1; D might be TRBD2 (5 bases). This CDR3 has 20 amino acids. The ends were cut back, 6 bases at V and 0 bases at J, with 27 bases in the middle. Germline V CDR1 and CDR2: MNHEY, SVGEGT. This chain's CDR3 is CASRLLGKLSTYHSYNEQFF. CDR3 DNA sequence: TGTGCCAGCAGACTCCTCGGGAAATTAAGTACATACCACTCCTACAATGAGCAGTTCTTC.

This rearrangement joins TRBV11-1 to TRBJ2-7; TRBD2 matches at 8 bases. The germline V gene encodes CDR1 SGHAT and CDR2 FQDESV (reference sequence). This CDR3 is built from 14 residues. V lost 5 bases to trimming and J lost 7 bases; unmatched junction nucleotides: 10. Written as DNA, the CDR3 is TGTGCCAGCAGCCACAAGCGGGGGCCTGGAGAGCAGTACTTC. Residues: CASSHKRGPGEQYF.

This clonotype appeared a few times. The genes are TRBV28 and TRBJ2-3; 9 bases align to TRBD1. The germline gives CDR1 MDHEN, CDR2 SYDVKM. V lost 6 bases to trimming and J lost 3 bases; unmatched junction nucleotides: 10. CDR3 length equals 16 residues. CDR3 coding DNA: TGTGCCAGCAGGACCTCACCGGGACAGGGAACAGATACGCAGTATTTT. Its translation is CASRTSPGQGTDTQYF.

The chain is built from TRBV18 and TRBJ2-6; D is uncertain. The V end lost 0 bases, the J end lost 0 bases, and 3 bases lay between the germline ends. CDR1 and CDR2 from the germline V gene are KGHSH and LQKENI. The CDR3 extends over 15 amino acids. DNA for the CDR3: TGTGCCAGCTCACCACCGTTCTCTGGGGCCAACGTCCTGACTTTC. This sequence encodes CASSPPFSGANVLTF.

Ten or more counts support this clonotype. V is TRBV5-1 and J is TRBJ2-7; either TRBD1 or TRBD2 may fit D (5 bases each). The V end was cut by 2 bases, the J end by 3 bases, with 9 bases between. This CDR3 spans 13 amino acids. Germline V gene sequence: CDR1 SGHRS, CDR2 YFSETQ. Written as DNA, the CDR3 is TGCGCCAGCAGCTTTGAGGGGAGCTACGAGCAGTACTTC. This codes for CASSFEGSYEQYF. Looking up the rest from reference TRBV5-1 and TRBJ2-7 gives the full variable domain: KAGVTQTPRYLIKTRGQQVTLSCSPISGHRSVSWYQQTPGQGLQFLFEYFSETQRNKGNFPGRFSGRQFSNSRSEMNVSTLELGDSALYLCASSFEGSYEQYFGPGTRLTVT.

V usage is TRBV7-8 and J usage is TRBJ1-5, with D hard to call. CDR1 is SGHVS and CDR2 is FQNEAQ in the germline V gene. The CDR3 runs to 15 residues. V was cut by 4 bases and J by 7 bases, with 17 bases left in between. The DNA for the CDR3 is TGTGCCAGCAGCTCTACGGCCGCCAGAGGACAGCCCCAGCATTTT. Its protein product is CASSSTAARGQPQHF.

The V gene is TRBV19, the J gene TRBJ2-1; 8 positions match TRBD2. The CDR3 sequence is 13 residues long. V was pared by 3 bases and J by 13 bases, with 8 bases of the junction left unmatched. Germline CDR1 reads LNHDA; CDR2 reads SQIVND (reference sequence). This chain's CDR3 is CASSMLAGGHQFF. DNA for the CDR3: TGTGCCAGTAGTATGTTGGCGGGAGGCCACCAGTTCTTC.

The rearrangement uses TRBV5-1 and TRBJ1-6, with D tentatively TRBD1 (5 bases). Trimming removed 1 base from V and 11 bases from J, with 16 bases in between. Per germline, CDR1 SGHRS and CDR2 YFSETQ. The CDR3 length is 15 residues. In nucleotides, the CDR3 is TGCGCCAGCAGCTTGAGCGGCAGGGAGGAGACACCCCTCCACTTT. The encoded protein is CASSLSGREETPLHF.

The rearrangement uses TRBV7-2 and TRBJ2-7; unclear D gene. Germline V gene lookup returns CDR1 SGHTA and CDR2 FQGNSA. The CDR3 is 13 residues long. V shed 5 bases and J shed 2 bases, with 10 bases lying between them. This CDR3 is CASSPVTTYEQYF. The CDR3 DNA is TGTGCCAGCAGCCCGGTGACAACCTACGAGCAGTACTTC.

This clonotype was picked up many times. This rearrangement joins TRBV12-3 or TRBV12-4 to TRBJ2-1; a weak D match, TRBD1 (6 bases). There are 14 residues in the CDR3. V shed 5 bases and J shed 4 bases, with 12 bases lying between them. The CDR3, as DNA: TGTGCCAGCAGTCAGGGGTTTCTTTACAATGAGCAGTTCTTC. It encodes CASSQGFLYNEQFF.